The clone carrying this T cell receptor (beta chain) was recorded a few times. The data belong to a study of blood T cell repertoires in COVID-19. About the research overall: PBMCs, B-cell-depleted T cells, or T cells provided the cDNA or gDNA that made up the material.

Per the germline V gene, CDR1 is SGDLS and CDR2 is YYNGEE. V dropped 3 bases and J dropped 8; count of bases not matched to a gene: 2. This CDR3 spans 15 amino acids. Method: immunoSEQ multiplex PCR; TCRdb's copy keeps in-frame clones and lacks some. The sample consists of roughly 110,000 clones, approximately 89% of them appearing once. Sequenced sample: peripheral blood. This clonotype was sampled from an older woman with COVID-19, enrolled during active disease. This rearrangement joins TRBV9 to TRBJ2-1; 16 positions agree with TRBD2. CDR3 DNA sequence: TGTGCCAGCAGCGCCGGGACTAGCGGGGGGGATGAGCAGTTCTTC. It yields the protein CASSAGTSGGDEQFF.